This is a list of T cell receptor beta chains from one sample in a study of CD8+CD57+ T cells in acquired aplastic anemia. One entry per CDR3 protein, called by TCRdb with MiXCR from the reads. The table records roughly 260,000 distinct CDR3 sequences, roughly half of them present only once. Specimen: sorted CD4+, CD8+, or CD8+CD57+ T cells (not recorded which) from PBMCs. The receptors here all came from a human donor with aplastic anemia. The CDR3 runs from the conserved cysteine through the conserved F or W. Fields, in order: V gene, J gene, clone size, D gene, CDR3 protein, CDR3 DNA. D genes are given only for firm matches. Where a row states a size, it is once, few, many or the class of an expanded clone; other rows omit it.

V: TRBV10-3
J: TRBJ2-7
size: -
D: -
CDR3: CAISDPQGSYEQYF
DNA: TGTGCCATCAGTGATCCTCAGGGCTCCTACGAGCAGTACTTC

V: TRBV7-9
J: TRBJ1-1
size: -
D: -
CDR3: CASSSRGGTEAFF
DNA: TGTGCCAGCAGCTCCCGGGGGGGCACTGAAGCTTTCTTT

V: TRBV4-1
J: TRBJ1-1
size: many
D: -
CDR3: CASSQDKDLNTEAFF
DNA: TGCGCCAGCAGCCAAGATAAGGATCTGAACACTGAAGCTTTCTTT

V: TRBV10-3
J: TRBJ1-2
size: -
D: -
CDR3: CAISGVGGNYGYTF
DNA: TGTGCCATCAGTGGAGTCGGGGGTAACTATGGCTACACCTTC

V: TRBV2
J: TRBJ1-1
size: -
D: TRBD1
CDR3: CASTQDRANTEAFF
DNA: TGTGCCAGCACCCAGGACAGGGCGAACACTGAAGCTTTCTTT

V: TRBV10-1
J: TRBJ1-6
size: -
D: -
CDR3: CATQPKYNSPLHF
DNA: TGCGCCACCCAGCCGAAATATAATTCACCCCTCCACTTT

V: TRBV7-6
J: TRBJ1-5
size: many
D: TRBD1
CDR3: CASSPTGYGQPQHF
DNA: TGTGCCAGCAGCCCGACAGGGTATGGTCAGCCCCAGCATTTT

V: TRBV2
J: TRBJ1-2
size: -
D: -
CDR3: CASRSDHYGYTF
DNA: TGTGCCAGCAGGTCCGACCACTATGGCTACACCTTC

V: TRBV5-1
J: TRBJ2-1
size: many
D: TRBD2
CDR3: CASSLVLAGAEQFF
DNA: TGCGCCAGCAGCTTGGTACTAGCGGGAGCTGAGCAGTTCTTC

V: TRBV12-3/TRBV12-4
J: TRBJ2-7
size: many
D: TRBD2
CDR3: CASVGETRGGPSPLAF
DNA: TGTGCCAGCGTAGGGGAGACGCGGGGGGGGCCATCTCCTCTGGCCTTC

V: TRBV7-9
J: TRBJ2-7
size: -
D: -
CDR3: CASSFQGNYEQYF
DNA: TGTGCCAGCAGCTTCCAGGGTAACTACGAGCAGTACTTC

V: TRBV12-3/TRBV12-4
J: TRBJ1-1
size: -
D: -
CDR3: CASSFTGTGEAFF
DNA: TGTGCCAGCAGTTTCACAGGGACGGGTGAAGCTTTCTTT

V: TRBV10-3
J: TRBJ1-3
size: -
D: -
CDR3: CAISGGGSGNTIYF
DNA: TGTGCCATCAGTGGTGGGGGAAGTGGAAACACCATATATTTT

V: TRBV20-1
J: TRBJ1-2
size: large
D: -
CDR3: CSARMFQRLYGYTF
DNA: TGCAGTGCTAGAATGTTTCAGAGACTCTATGGCTACACCTTC

V: TRBV10-3
J: TRBJ1-1
size: many
D: -
CDR3: CAISDMGRATEAFF
DNA: TGTGCCATCAGTGATATGGGACGGGCCACTGAAGCTTTCTTT

V: TRBV7-6
J: TRBJ2-1
size: -
D: TRBD2
CDR3: CASSWGLAGNNEQFF
DNA: TGTGCCAGCAGTTGGGGACTAGCGGGGAACAATGAGCAGTTCTTC

V: TRBV20-1
J: TRBJ1-5
size: -
D: -
CDR3: CSAPAGFSNQPQHF
DNA: TGCAGTGCTCCGGCAGGTTTTAGCAATCAGCCCCAGCATTTT

V: TRBV2
J: TRBJ2-3
size: many
D: -
CDR3: CASTGGTDTDTQYF
DNA: TGTGCCAGCACGGGCGGGACTGACACAGATACGCAGTATTTT

V: TRBV14
J: TRBJ1-5
size: many
D: TRBD1
CDR3: CASSRSSRGNQPQHF
DNA: TGTGCCAGCAGCCGCTCGAGCAGGGGGAATCAGCCCCAGCATTTT

V: TRBV9
J: TRBJ1-6
size: -
D: -
CDR3: CASSVNVGVGDSPLHF
DNA: TGTGCCAGCAGCGTTAATGTGGGAGTAGGTGATTCACCCCTCCACTTT

V: TRBV11-2
J: TRBJ1-3
size: -
D: -
CDR3: CASSLRVVEGSFGNTIYF
DNA: TGTGCCAGCAGCTTGAGGGTCGTGGAGGGGTCTTTTGGAAACACCATATATTTT

V: TRBV28
J: TRBJ2-1
size: few
D: -
CDR3: CASWGRVNEQFF
DNA: TGTGCCAGCTGGGGCAGGGTAAATGAGCAGTTCTTC

V: TRBV5-8
J: TRBJ2-7
size: few
D: -
CDR3: CVSSPTATEQYF
DNA: TGTGTCAGCAGCCCGACCGCTACGGAGCAGTACTTC

V: TRBV7-9
J: TRBJ2-1
size: -
D: -
CDR3: CASSTNRDNSYNEQFF
DNA: TGTGCCAGCAGCACTAACCGGGACAACTCCTACAATGAGCAGTTCTTC

V: TRBV6-5
J: TRBJ1-3
size: many
D: TRBD1
CDR3: CASSSGQRNTIYF
DNA: TGTGCCAGCAGTTCGGGACAGAGAAACACCATATATTTT

V: TRBV10-3
J: TRBJ2-3
size: -
D: -
CDR3: CAISWTTQYF
DNA: TGTGCCATCAGTTGGACTACGCAGTATTTT

V: TRBV30
J: TRBJ1-1
size: many
D: -
CDR3: CAYSDSEAFF
DNA: TGTGCCTATAGTGATTCGGAAGCTTTCTTT

V: TRBV4-3
J: TRBJ1-2
size: -
D: -
CDR3: CASSQDGGTSGYTF
DNA: TGCGCCAGCAGCCAAGATGGGGGGACAAGTGGCTACACCTTC

V: TRBV2
J: TRBJ1-4
size: -
D: TRBD1
CDR3: CASRTRDRVNEKLFF
DNA: TGTGCCAGCAGGACCCGGGACAGAGTAAATGAAAAACTGTTTTTT

V: TRBV11-2
J: TRBJ2-7
size: many
D: -
CDR3: CASSPTLTLTYEQYF
DNA: TGTGCCAGCAGCCCGACTTTGACCCTGACCTACGAGCAGTACTTC

V: TRBV15
J: TRBJ2-2
size: -
D: TRBD2
CDR3: CAAITSGNTGELFF
DNA: TGCGCCGCCATTACTAGCGGGAACACCGGGGAGCTGTTTTTT

V: TRBV4-1
J: TRBJ2-1
size: many
D: -
CDR3: CASRAGSNEQFF
DNA: TGCGCCAGCAGGGCAGGGTCCAATGAGCAGTTCTTC

V: TRBV4-1
J: TRBJ1-3
size: -
D: -
CDR3: CASSPGPSGGNTIYF
DNA: TGCGCCAGCAGCCCGGGACCATCGGGAGGAAACACCATATATTTT

V: TRBV6-5
J: TRBJ1-5
size: -
D: TRBD1
CDR3: CASSYWWDRVVYSNQPQHF
DNA: TGTGCCAGCAGTTATTGGTGGGACAGGGTTGTTTATAGCAATCAGCCCCAGCATTTT

V: TRBV4-2
J: TRBJ2-7
size: few
D: TRBD2
CDR3: CASSQDEGTRYEQYF
DNA: TGTGCCAGCAGCCAAGATGAAGGGACTAGATACGAGCAGTACTTC

V: TRBV6-5
J: TRBJ1-1
size: many
D: -
CDR3: CASIKSTEAFF
DNA: TGTGCCAGCATTAAGAGCACTGAAGCTTTCTTT

V: TRBV7-9
J: TRBJ1-1
size: many
D: -
CDR3: CASRGDTEAFF
DNA: TGTGCCAGCAGGGGCGACACTGAAGCTTTCTTT

V: TRBV19
J: TRBJ2-5
size: -
D: -
CDR3: CASSAQEGQTQYF
DNA: TGTGCCAGTAGTGCTCAGGAAGGGCAGACCCAGTACTTC

V: TRBV28
J: TRBJ2-7
size: -
D: -
CDR3: CASSPIPDGETYEQYF
DNA: TGTGCCAGCAGTCCAATACCGGACGGTGAAACCTACGAGCAGTACTTC

V: TRBV7-6
J: TRBJ1-2
size: -
D: -
CDR3: CASSPPPLEDYGYTF
DNA: TGTGCCAGCAGCCCACCTCCACTGGAAGACTATGGCTACACCTTC

V: TRBV9
J: TRBJ1-1
size: -
D: -
CDR3: CAISERTHEAFF
DNA: TGTGCCATCAGTGAGAGGACCCATGAGGCTTTCTTT

V: TRBV5-1
J: TRBJ2-7
size: many
D: -
CDR3: CASSLNLEQYF
DNA: TGCGCCAGCAGCTTGAATTTAGAGCAGTACTTC

V: TRBV5-1
J: TRBJ1-1
size: many
D: TRBD1
CDR3: CASSLGTGFMNTEAFF
DNA: TGCGCCAGCAGCTTGGGGACAGGGTTCATGAACACTGAAGCTTTCTTT

V: TRBV20-1
J: TRBJ1-3
size: -
D: -
CDR3: CSARDWGVSSGNTIYF
DNA: TGCAGTGCTAGAGATTGGGGGGTGTCCTCCGGAAACACCATATATTTT

V: TRBV7-9
J: TRBJ2-7
size: many
D: -
CDR3: CASTGQLDREGYEQYF
DNA: TGTGCCAGCACCGGTCAATTAGACCGCGAGGGCTACGAGCAGTACTTC

V: TRBV6-6
J: TRBJ1-6
size: -
D: -
CDR3: CASSYSPISWNSPLHF
DNA: TGTGCCAGCAGTTACAGCCCTATATCGTGGAATTCACCCCTCCACTTT

V: TRBV20-1
J: TRBJ2-7
size: -
D: -
CDR3: CSAVPQPGSYEQYF
DNA: TGCAGTGCTGTGCCCCAACCAGGGTCCTACGAGCAGTACTTC

V: TRBV4-3
J: TRBJ1-1
size: few
D: -
CDR3: CASRGDLTGSNTEAFF
DNA: TGCGCCAGCAGGGGGGACTTAACAGGGTCAAACACTGAAGCTTTCTTT

V: TRBV5-6
J: TRBJ2-7
size: many
D: TRBD2
CDR3: CASSLGLAGDEQYF
DNA: TGTGCCAGCAGCTTGGGGCTAGCGGGAGACGAGCAGTACTTC

V: TRBV10-3
J: TRBJ2-2
size: -
D: -
CDR3: CAISEISDTGELFF
DNA: TGTGCCATCAGTGAGATATCCGACACCGGGGAGCTGTTTTTT

V: TRBV9
J: TRBJ2-5
size: many
D: TRBD2
CDR3: CASSAGGLQETQYF
DNA: TGTGCCAGCAGCGCGGGGGGACTCCAAGAGACCCAGTACTTC

V: TRBV30
J: TRBJ2-7
size: few
D: TRBD1
CDR3: CASSRQGGNYEQYF
DNA: TGTGCCTCAAGTAGACAGGGGGGAAACTACGAGCAGTACTTC

V: TRBV28
J: TRBJ1-5
size: few
D: -
CDR3: CASMGHSNQPQHF
DNA: TGTGCCAGCATGGGCCATAGCAATCAGCCCCAGCATTTT

V: TRBV30
J: TRBJ2-3
size: -
D: TRBD2
CDR3: CAWSNAGGTDTQYF
DNA: TGTGCCTGGAGTAACGCGGGGGGAACAGATACGCAGTATTTT